This record covers a single T cell receptor (beta chain). The antigen is unknown. The repertoire was sequenced with immunoSEQ multiplex PCR; TCRdb's copy has only in-frame clones and lacks some. The sample lists about 110,000 clones; approximately 91% were seen once. The donors belonged to the roughly 120-subject validation cohort, separate from the approximately 670-subject first cohort. The germline gives CDR1 SNHLY, CDR2 FYNNEI. The CDR3 has 14 amino acids. Between the trimmed V and J ends, which lost 4 bases and 0 bases, there was a span of 7 bases. This entry comes from a study of cytomegalovirus exposure and HLA in healthy donors. At the level of the study: A subsequent analysis reported that the 120 or so validation repertoires were produced on the same platform that had also been used for the 550 to 750 first-cohort repertoires. Findings and caveats of the study: In a later analysis, first-cohort TCR clusters were found to tend to co-occur in the approximately 110 validation repertoires.

This chain uses TRBV2 with TRBJ1-5; D not resolved. The sequenced sample was PBMCs. The clonotype originates from a woman between 18 and 30 years old in good health and CMV-seronegative. CDR3 in amino acids: CASSGVYSNQPQHF. The CDR3, as DNA: TGTGCCAGCAGTGGAGTATATAGCAATCAGCCCCAGCATTTT.